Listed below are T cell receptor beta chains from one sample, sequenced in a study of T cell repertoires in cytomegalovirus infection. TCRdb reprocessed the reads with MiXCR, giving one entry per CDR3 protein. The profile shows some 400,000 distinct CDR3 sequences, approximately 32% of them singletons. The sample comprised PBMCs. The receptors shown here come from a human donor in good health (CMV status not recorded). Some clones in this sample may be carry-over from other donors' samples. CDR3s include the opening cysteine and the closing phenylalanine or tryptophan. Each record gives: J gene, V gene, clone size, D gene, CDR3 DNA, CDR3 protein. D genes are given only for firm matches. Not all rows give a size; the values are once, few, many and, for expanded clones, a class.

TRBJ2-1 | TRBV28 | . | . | TGTGCCAGCAGCTCCGGGACACCTTACTACAATGAGCAGTTCTTC | CASSSGTPYYNEQFF
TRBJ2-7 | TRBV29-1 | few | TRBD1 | TGCAGCGTTGTGGAAGACAGGGGGCTAGGGGAGCAGTACTTC | CSVVEDRGLGEQYF
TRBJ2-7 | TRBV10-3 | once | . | TGTGCCATCTCCGCCAGACCCTACGAGCAGTACTTC | CAISARPYEQYF
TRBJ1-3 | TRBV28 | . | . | TGTGCCAGCAGTTTATCCAGCCCCTCCTCTGGAAACACCATATATTTT | CASSLSSPSSGNTIYF
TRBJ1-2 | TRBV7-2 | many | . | TGTGCCAGCAGTCATCCCGGGATCTATGGCTACACCTTC | CASSHPGIYGYTF
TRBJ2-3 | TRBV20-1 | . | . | TGCAGTGCTAGAGAGAGGGTTGATACGCAGTATTTT | CSARERVDTQYF
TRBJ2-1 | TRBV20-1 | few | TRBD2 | TGCAGTGCCGAGGGACTAGCGGGGGGCGCGCCCCCTTACAATGAGCAGTTCTTC | CSAEGLAGGAPPYNEQFF
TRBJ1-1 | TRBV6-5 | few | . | TGTGCCAGCAGTGTCAGGGCCGGTAGCACTGAAGCTTTCTTT | CASSVRAGSTEAFF
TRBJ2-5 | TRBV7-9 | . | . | TGTGCCAGCAGCTTAGAGGGGGCCGACGGGGGGCAAGAGACCCAGTACTTC | CASSLEGADGGQETQYF
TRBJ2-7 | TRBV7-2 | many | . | TGTGCCAGCAGCTTAGAGGGTCACAGGTACGAGCAGTACTTC | CASSLEGHRYEQYF
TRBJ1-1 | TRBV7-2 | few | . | TGTGCCAGCAGGGGGGGGGCAGTGAACACTGAAGCTTTCTTT | CASRGGAVNTEAFF
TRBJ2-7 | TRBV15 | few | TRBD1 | TGTGCCACCAGCAGCCGGGACAGGGTAGACGAGCAGTACTTC | CATSSRDRVDEQYF
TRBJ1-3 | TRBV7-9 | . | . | TGTGCCAGCAGCCGGTCCCTCCGGGACGACAGAAAAAGGGCTGGAAACACCATATATTTT | CASSRSLRDDRKRAGNTIYF
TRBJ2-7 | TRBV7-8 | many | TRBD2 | TGTGCCAGCAGCTTAGCTTCTAGCGGGGGGGCATACGAGCAGTACTTC | CASSLASSGGAYEQYF
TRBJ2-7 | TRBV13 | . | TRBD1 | TGTGCCAGCAGCTTAAGCGGGACAGGGGGCGCCGAGCAGTACTTC | CASSLSGTGGAEQYF
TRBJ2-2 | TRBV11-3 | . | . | TGTGCCATCGAACCCCCGGGACCGAACACCGGGGAGCTGTTTTTT | CAIEPPGPNTGELFF
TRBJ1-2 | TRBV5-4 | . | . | TGTGCCAGCAGCCCCGTGGAGGGCATGTCGGGAGGCTACACCTTC | CASSPVEGMSGGYTF
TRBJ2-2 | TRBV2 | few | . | TGTGCCAGCAGTGTAGCGAACACCGGGGAGCTGTTTTTT | CASSVANTGELFF
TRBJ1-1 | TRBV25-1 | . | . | TGTGCCAGCTCCGACGCTCTTTTGGTCACTGAAGCTTTCTTT | CASSDALLVTEAFF
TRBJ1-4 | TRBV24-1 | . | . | TGTGCCACCAGTGATTTAGTCGGGGAAAAACTGTTTTTT | CATSDLVGEKLFF
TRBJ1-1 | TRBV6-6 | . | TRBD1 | TGTGCCAGCAGGCGCCTGACAGGGGGCACTGAAGCTTTCTTT | CASRRLTGGTEAFF
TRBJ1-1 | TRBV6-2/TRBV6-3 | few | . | TGTGCCAGCACCCAGGGGCCGAGCTCTGAAGCTTTCTTT | CASTQGPSSEAFF
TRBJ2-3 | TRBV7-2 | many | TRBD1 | TGTGCCAGCAGCCCAAACAGGGGGCAGGGAGATACGCAGTATTTT | CASSPNRGQGDTQYF
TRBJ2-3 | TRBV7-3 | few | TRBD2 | TGTGCCAGCAGCACCGGGACTAGCGGTACCACGGGGGATACGCAGTATTTT | CASSTGTSGTTGDTQYF
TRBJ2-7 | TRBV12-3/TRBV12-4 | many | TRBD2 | TGTGCCTCCCGGCTAGCGGGGGGCATCTACGAGCAGTACTTC | CASRLAGGIYEQYF
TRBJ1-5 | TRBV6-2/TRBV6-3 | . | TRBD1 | TGTGCCAGCGGATTTCCGGGACAGCGCAATCAGCCCCAGCATTTT | CASGFPGQRNQPQHF
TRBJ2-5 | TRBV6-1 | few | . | TGTGCCAGCATATACAACAAAGAGACCCAGTACTTC | CASIYNKETQYF
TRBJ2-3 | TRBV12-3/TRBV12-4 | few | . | TGTGCCAGCAGTTTAGCTAGCGGCTACACAGATACGCAGTATTTT | CASSLASGYTDTQYF
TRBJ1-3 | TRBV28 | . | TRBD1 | TGTGCCAGCAGTTTTCGGGTCAGGGGGCCTGGAAACACCATATATTTT | CASSFRVRGPGNTIYF
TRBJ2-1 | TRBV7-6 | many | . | TGTGCCAGCAGCCCCCAATCCTCCTACAATGAGCAGTTCTTC | CASSPQSSYNEQFF
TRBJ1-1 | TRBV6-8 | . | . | TGTGCCAGCTACGTCAGGGGCACTGAAGCTTTCTTT | CASYVRGTEAFF
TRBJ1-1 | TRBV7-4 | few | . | TGTGCCAGCAGCTTTCAGGGATCGAACACTGAAGCTTTCTTT | CASSFQGSNTEAFF
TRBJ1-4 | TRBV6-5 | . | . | TGTGCCAGCAGTCCAATGGGGGGGGGTAGATTAGGAGAAAAACTGTTTTTT | CASSPMGGGRLGEKLFF
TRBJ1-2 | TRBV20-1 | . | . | TGCAGTGCTAGCGGGGGTGCAGCCGCTAACTATGGCTACACCTTC | CSASGGAAANYGYTF
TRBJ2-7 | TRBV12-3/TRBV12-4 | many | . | TGTGCCAGCAGTGCCTCCCTTTACTACGAGCAGTACTTC | CASSASLYYEQYF
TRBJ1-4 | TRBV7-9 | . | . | TGTGCCAGCAGCTTAGAATTAGCTAATGAAAAACTGTTTTTT | CASSLELANEKLFF
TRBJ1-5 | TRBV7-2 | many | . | TGTGCCAGCTCCTTAGGCCCTAATCAGCCCCAGCATTTT | CASSLGPNQPQHF
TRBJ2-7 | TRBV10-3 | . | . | TGTGCCATCAGTGGGCAGGGACTTCTTGGCGAGCGGCAGTACTTC | CAISGQGLLGERQYF
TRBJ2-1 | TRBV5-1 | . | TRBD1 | TGCGCCAGCAGCACGGACAGGGTGGACAATGAGCAGTTCTTC | CASSTDRVDNEQFF
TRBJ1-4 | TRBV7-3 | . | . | TGTGCCAGCAGCTTACAGGGGAGGGTAACTAATGAAAAACTGTTTTTT | CASSLQGRVTNEKLFF
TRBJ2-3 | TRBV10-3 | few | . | TGTGCCATCAGTGAGTCAGGGGGACCCTATACGCAGTATTTT | CAISESGGPYTQYF
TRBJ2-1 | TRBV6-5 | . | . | TGTGCCAGCAGTTATAACATCCAACCCCGCTACAATGAGCAGTTCTTC | CASSYNIQPRYNEQFF
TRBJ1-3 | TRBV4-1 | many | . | TGCGCCAGCAGCCAAGTCAGGGGCTCTGGAAACACCATATATTTT | CASSQVRGSGNTIYF
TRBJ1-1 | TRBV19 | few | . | TGTGCCAGTAGTATAGGGCCAGGGATAAACACTGAAGCTTTCTTT | CASSIGPGINTEAFF
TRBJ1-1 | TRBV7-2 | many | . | TGTGCCAGCAGCCCCGCATACAGCAACACTGAAGCTTTCTTT | CASSPAYSNTEAFF
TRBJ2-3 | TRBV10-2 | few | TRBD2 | TGCGCCAGCAGCCTACTAGCGGGGGGTCGAGATACGCAGTATTTT | CASSLLAGGRDTQYF
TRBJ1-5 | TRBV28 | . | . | TGTGCCAGCAGTCCCTGGACAGCAGATCAGCCCCAGCATTTT | CASSPWTADQPQHF
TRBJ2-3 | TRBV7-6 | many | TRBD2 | TGTGCCAGCAGCTCGCTTAGCGGGGGGGGCACAGATACGCAGTATTTT | CASSSLSGGGTDTQYF
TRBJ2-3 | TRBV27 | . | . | TGTGCCAGCAGTTTAGAGACACCAGGGAGGTCTAGCACAGATACGCAGTATTTT | CASSLETPGRSSTDTQYF
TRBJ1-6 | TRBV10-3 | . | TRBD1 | TGTGCCATCAGGGGACCAGGGGGCGCTTCACCCCTCCACTTT | CAIRGPGGASPLHF
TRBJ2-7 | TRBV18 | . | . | TGTGCCAGCTCACCACCTTGTTGTGGAGGGGACGAGCAGTACTTC | CASSPPCCGGDEQYF
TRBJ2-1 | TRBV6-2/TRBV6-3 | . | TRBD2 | TGTGTCAGCAGTCGACCAGAAATAGCGGGGAACTACAATGAGCAGTTCTTC | CVSSRPEIAGNYNEQFF
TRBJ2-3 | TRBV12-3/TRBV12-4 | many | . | TGTGCCAGCAGTCGGGACAGCACAGATACGCAGTATTTT | CASSRDSTDTQYF
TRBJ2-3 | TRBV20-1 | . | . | TGCAGTGCTAGAGATCATAGGAGGGCTCTAACCGTCACAGATACGCAGTATTTT | CSARDHRRALTVTDTQYF
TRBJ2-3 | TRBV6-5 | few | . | TGTGCCAGCAGCCCAGACCGGGCTAGCACAGATACGCAGTATTTT | CASSPDRASTDTQYF
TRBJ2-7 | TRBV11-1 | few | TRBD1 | TGTGCCAGCAGCCCCCGGGACAGAATCTACGAGCAGTACTTC | CASSPRDRIYEQYF